These 15 T cell receptor beta chains were sequenced from one sample in a study of response to subunit inactivated influenza vaccine (dated by TCRdb to 2016 to 2018). Library creation used RT-PCR. Sequencing took place on an Illumina HiSeq 2500. The public sequencing data were trimmed at Q25 with fastp and processed into clonotypes with MiXCR by TCRdb, which kept only in-frame beta chains. Identical CDR3 protein sequences are pooled into one entry, listed with their most common genes and DNA. The sample table lists under 200,000 distinct CDR3 sequences, more than 10% of them with a count of one. The ten most abundant clones make up 25% to 30% of the sample. These sequences were also reported in another study, on T cells expressing NK-cell markers. In that second paper, the authors write: TCR beta cDNA libraries were prepared using 5'RACE template switching, which introduced a universal primer site and unique molecular identifiers.

The source material was CD8+ T cells sorted from PBMCs, sampled 11 to 12 days after vaccination. All receptors come from a man aged 45-60 years who received an inactivated influenza vaccine. Donor details come from another sample of the same person, matched by shared clones.

V and J are TRBV4-3 and TRBJ2-5, with 10 bases fitting TRBD1. Germline CDR1 and CDR2: LGHNA and YSLEER. This CDR3 is 15 amino acids long. Trimming took 0 bases from V and 6 from J; bases not matched to a gene: 4. The chain's CDR3 is CASSQETGGTKTQYF. CDR3 bases: TGCGCCAGCAGCCAAGAGACAGGGGGCACGAAGACCCAGTACTTC.

This clonotype was found a few times. The chain recombines TRBV12-3 or TRBV12-4 with TRBJ2-7; the match to TRBD2 covers 10 bases. V shed 5 bases, J shed 3 bases, and the junction held 7 bases outside the gene matches. The CDR3 extends over 15 amino acids. CDR3 loop: CASSHTLAGYYEQYF. In DNA, the CDR3 is TGTGCCAGCAGTCACACACTAGCGGGGTACTACGAGCAGTACTTC.

This clonotype was seen only a few times. The V call is TRBV13, the J call TRBJ2-5, with D possibly being TRBD1 or TRBD2 (5 bases each). Trimming cost V 0 bases and J 2 bases, with 7 bases left between them. From germline, CDR1 is PRHDT and CDR2 FYEKMQ (reference sequence). The CDR3 length is 14 residues. For the CDR3, the DNA is TGTGCCAGCAGCTTAGGCGGGGCACAAGAGACCCAGTACTTC. Translated, it gives CASSLGGAQETQYF.

This clonotype showed up many times. The V call is TRBV7-3, the J call TRBJ2-1; 8 bases are shared with TRBD2. CDR3 length equals 15 residues. Germline V gives CDR1 SGHTA, CDR2 FQGTGA. V shed 5 bases and J 7 bases; nucleotides not matched to a gene: 10. CDR3 nucleotide sequence: TGTGCCAGCAGCCCGAGCGGGAGATGGAGTAATGAGCAGTTCTTC. Its protein product is CASSPSGRWSNEQFF.

This clonotype showed up just a few times. The chain is built from TRBV12-3 or TRBV12-4 and TRBJ1-2; possibly TRBD1 for D (6 bases). The CDR3 runs 18 residues. V was cut by 1 base and J by 3 bases, with 21 bases left in between. This CDR3 reads CASSLEVGRGPPDYGYTF. CDR3 nucleotides: TGTGCCAGCAGTTTAGAGGTGGGCAGGGGCCCCCCGGACTATGGCTACACCTTC.

This chain joins TRBV6-1 and TRBJ2-5; 10 bases fit TRBD2. Trimming removed 6 bases from V and 0 bases from J; junction bases left unmatched: 7. The CDR3 runs 16 residues. Per the germline V gene, CDR1 is MNHNS and CDR2 is SASEGT. The CDR3, as DNA: TGTGCCAGCAGCCCCGTTACTAGCGGGAACCAAGAGACCCAGTACTTC. This translates into CASSPVTSGNQETQYF.

This chain joins TRBV19 and TRBJ1-1; tentatively, D is TRBD1 (6 bases). Germline V gene sequence: CDR1 LNHDA, CDR2 SQIVND (reference sequence). The CDR3 extends over 18 amino acids. Trimming pared 3 bases from V and 0 bases from J, leaving 20 bases between. CDR3 protein: CASSIRLTTTGLNTEAFF. The CDR3 DNA reads TGTGCCAGTAGTATTAGGCTCACTACGACAGGTTTGAACACTGAAGCTTTCTTT.

This clonotype was observed many times. The chain recombines TRBV7-9 with TRBJ2-2; no firm D call. The V end was cut by 5 bases, the J end by 5 bases, with 9 bases between. CDR1 and CDR2 from the germline V gene are SEHNR and FQNEAQ (reference sequence). This CDR3 has 13 amino acids. The CDR3 is CASSVRLTGELFF. CDR3 in DNA: TGTGCCAGCAGCGTAAGGTTAACCGGGGAGCTGTTTTTT.

V gene TRBV25-1 combines with J gene TRBJ2-2; the D is unclear. The CDR3 is 15 residues long. V dropped 3 bases and J dropped 2 bases, with 10 bases sitting between them. The germline gives CDR1 MGHDK, CDR2 SYGVNS. The CDR3 DNA is TGTGCCAGCAGTGACCCGGGCAAAAACACCGGGGAGCTGTTTTTT. This translates into CASSDPGKNTGELFF.

The genes are TRBV15 and TRBJ1-2; 9 positions agree with TRBD1. Germline values: CDR1 LNHNV, CDR2 YYDKDF (reference sequence). V gave up 5 bases and J gave up 6 bases; unmatched junction bases: 16. The CDR3 extends over 17 amino acids. The CDR3 bases are TGTGCCACCAGCGCCTGGGACAGGGTCGGGCGGAGTAATGGCTACACCTTC. It specifies CATSAWDRVGRSNGYTF.

This clonotype was picked up many times. This CDR3 reads CASSHAGLAEETQYF. The CDR3 DNA reads as TGTGCCAGCAGCCATGCGGGACTAGCGGAAGAGACCCAGTACTTC. J is TRBJ2-5 and V is TRBV5-6; 11 nucleotides line up with TRBD2. V lost 4 bases to trimming and J lost 3 bases; unmatched junction nucleotides: 5. Germline values: CDR1 SGHDT, CDR2 YYEEEE. The CDR3 length is 15 residues. Full variable domain (remainder filled in from reference TRBV5-6 and TRBJ2-5): DAGVTQSPTHLIKTRGQQVTLRCSPKSGHDTVSWYQQALGQGPQFIFQYYEEEERQRGNFPDRFSGHQFPNYSSELNVNALLLGDSALYLCASSHAGLAEETQYFGPGTRLLVL.

This clonotype was counted many times. This chain uses TRBV27 with TRBJ2-3; D not certain. V lost 3 bases and J lost 4, with 14 bases in between. CDR1 is MNHEY and CDR2 is SMNVEV in the germline V gene (reference sequence). This CDR3 spans 15 amino acids. The chain's CDR3 is CASSFLAGHADTQYF. The CDR3 coding sequence is TGTGCCAGCAGTTTCTTGGCAGGCCACGCAGATACGCAGTATTTT.

The sample holds many counts of this clonotype. The rearrangement uses TRBV12-3 or TRBV12-4 and TRBJ2-3, with D tentatively TRBD1 (5 bases). Between the trimmed V and J ends, which lost 6 bases and 4 bases, there was a span of 17 bases. The CDR3 has 15 residues. CDR3 protein: CASSRFRGYSDTQYF. The CDR3 DNA follows: TGTGCCAGCAGCCGTTTTAGGGGATACTCAGATACGCAGTATTTT.

This clonotype was observed a handful of times. V is TRBV6-5 and J is TRBJ2-7; 9 bases are shared with TRBD2. Looked up from germline, CDR1 is MNHEY and CDR2 is SVGAGI. The CDR3 contains 14 residues. Trimming cost V 2 bases and J 4 bases; bases outside gene matches: 3. The DNA of the CDR3 is TGTGCCAGCAGTTACGCGGGAGGGCCATACGAGCAGTACTTC. Translating it yields CASSYAGGPYEQYF.

A few counts support this clonotype. The chain uses TRBV7-9 and TRBJ2-1; possible D gene TRBD2, 7 bases. The CDR3 is made up of 16 amino acids. V was trimmed by 5 bases and J by 4 bases, leaving 18 bases between them. Germline lookup yields CDR1 SEHNR and CDR2 FQNEAQ (reference sequence). The CDR3 region has the DNA TGTGCCAGCAGCCCCCAGGGGCGGGGGTTTTACAATGAGCAGTTCTTC. Its protein is CASSPQGRGFYNEQFF.